A single sample gave rise to the 27 T cell receptor beta chains below, sequenced in a study of Graves' ophthalmopathy and Graves' hyperthyroidism. RNA transcripts were the source from which TCR beta CDR3 regions were amplified. The workflow started with a first-round RT-PCR run with HTBI primers and then moved on to a second-round multiplex PCR. TCRdb re-called the multiplex PCR reads through MiXCR, storing one row per CDR3 protein. The table records about 600,000 distinct CDR3 sequences, approximately 37% of them present only once. Sequenced sample: peripheral blood or thyroid tissue (not recorded which). These receptors all come from an adult man with Graves' hyperthyroidism.

As concerns this clonotype: Sequence at one end of the junction differs from germline and may be a read error. V gene TRBV20-1 combines with J gene TRBJ2-7, with 8 bases identical to TRBD2. This CDR3 has 12 residues. Germline values: CDR1 DFQATT, CDR2 SNEGSKA (reference sequence). CDR3 bases: TGCAGCGCTAGAGCCAACAGCGGGGGGCAGTACTTC. Its translation is CSARANSGGQYF.

CDR3 loop: CSVEDGTSPIGELFF. In nucleotides, the CDR3 is TGCAGCGTTGAAGACGGGACATCCCCTATCGGGGAGCTGTTTTTT. The V gene is TRBV29-1, the J gene TRBJ2-2; possibly TRBD1 for D (6 bases). The CDR3 contains 15 residues. V dropped 0 bases and J dropped 7 bases, with 15 bases sitting between them. Germline values: CDR1 SQVTM, CDR2 ANQGSEA.

In this sample, this clonotype turned up many times. The gene calls are TRBV6-5 and TRBJ1-3; the D is unclear. This CDR3 comprises 17 residues. The V gene's germline CDR1 is MNHEY and CDR2 SVGAGI. The germline V and J ends were trimmed by 0 bases and 0 bases, with 12 bases remaining between them. CDR3 in amino acids: CASSYSDGGISGNTIYF. The CDR3 nucleotides are TGTGCCAGCAGTTACTCGGACGGAGGGATCTCTGGAAACACCATATATTTT.

The rearrangement joins TRBV7-9 to TRBJ1-6, with 11 bases matching TRBD1. J gave up 10 bases and V 3 bases, and 8 bases lay outside the gene matches. CDR1 SEHNR and CDR2 FQNEAQ come from the germline V gene (reference sequence). The CDR3 has 16 amino acids. CDR3 amino acids: CASSFRDRGSRSPLHF. CDR3 bases: TGTGCCAGCAGCTTCCGGGACAGGGGGTCGCGGTCACCCCTCCACTTT.

This clonotype has a count of ten or more. This chain joins TRBV6-5 and TRBJ1-1; no reliable D call. Trimming pared 4 bases from V and 1 base from J, leaving 7 bases between. Germline V lookup: CDR1 MNHEY, CDR2 SVGAGI. The CDR3 runs to 13 residues. The CDR3, as DNA: TGTGCCAGCAGTTTCGCCCGGAACACTGAAGCTTTCTTT. It yields the protein CASSFARNTEAFF.

V and J are TRBV7-8 and TRBJ2-7; TRBD1 might be the D (5 bases). Trimming took off 5 bases at V and 2 bases at J, with 19 bases between the two ends. Germline CDR1 and CDR2: SGHVS and FQNEAQ. This CDR3 is 16 amino acids long. The DNA for the CDR3 is TGTGCCAGCAGCGGTGGGCCGCCAGGGCCTCCCTACGAGCAGTACTTC. This codes for CASSGGPPGPPYEQYF.

A remark on this clonotype: At one end the junction does not follow the germline gene, possibly because of a read error. The chain has TRBV24-1 and TRBJ2-3, with 7 bases aligning to TRBD2. In germline, CDR1 is KGHDR, CDR2 SFDVKD. The CDR3 runs 15 residues. CDR3 region: CATSDLREDTDMQYF. Here the CDR3 DNA reads TGTGCCACCAGTGATTTACGGGAGGACACAGATATGCAGTATTTT.

With regard to this clonotype: A read error may explain this, as a much larger clone is one base away. This chain connects TRBV7-9 to TRBJ2-5; no clear D gene. The CDR3 runs to 15 residues. Germline assignment: CDR1 SEHNR and CDR2 FQNEAQ (reference sequence). The CDR3 loop is CASSPRGRYQGTQYF. In DNA form, the CDR3 reads TGTGCCAGCAGCCCCCGCGGCAGGTACCAAGGGACCCAGTACTTC.

This clonotype appeared a few times. The chain uses TRBV3-1 and TRBJ2-2; the D is unclear. The CDR3 runs 15 residues. Germline CDR1 LGHDT, CDR2 YNNKEL (reference sequence). The ends were cut back, 4 bases at V and 4 bases at J, with 13 bases in the middle. In DNA form, the CDR3 reads TGTGCCAGCAGCCTCCCCGGGCCTCCCACCGGGGAGCTGTTTTTT. Amino acid sequence: CASSLPGPPTGELFF.

The sample holds one count of this clonotype. The junction does not match germline at one end; this may be a read error. The rearrangement links TRBV5-1 to TRBJ2-2; TRBD1 matches 9 bases. The germline CDR1 and CDR2 sequences are SGHRS and YFSETQ. CDR3 length: 10 amino acids. As DNA, the CDR3 is TGCGCCAGCAGCGTGAAGGGACAGGGTTTT. This codes for CASSVKGQGF.

Concerning this clonotype: The junction shows a germline mismatch at one end, possibly a read error. The genes are TRBV10-3 and TRBJ2-3; 11 nucleotides match TRBD1. The germline V gene has CDR1 ENHRY and CDR2 SYGVKD. The CDR3 loop spans 17 amino acids. CDR3 in amino acids: CASSPILDRGRGDTQYF. In nucleotides, the CDR3 is TGTGCCAGCAGTCCGATCCTGGACAGGGGGCGAGGAGATACGCAGTATTTT.

This clonotype has at least ten counts. This chain connects TRBV20-1 to TRBJ1-5; D is uncertain. Trimming took 4 bases from V and 5 from J, leaving 24 bases between them. In germline, CDR1 is DFQATT, CDR2 SNEGSKA (reference sequence). The CDR3 consists of 17 residues. CDR3: CSAILTREVNLYQPQHF. CDR3 DNA: TGCAGTGCTATCCTTACGAGGGAGGTCAATCTATATCAGCCCCAGCATTTT.

The table lists this clonotype with many counts. CDR3 sequence reads: CASRGQGMIYGYTF. The DNA of the CDR3 is TGTGCCAGCAGGGGACAGGGTATGATCTATGGCTACACCTTC. The chain has TRBV25-1 and TRBJ1-2; 9 bases are a match to TRBD1. The trim removed 6 bases at V and 4 bases at J, leaving 6 bases unmatched. This CDR3 has 14 amino acids. CDR1 MGHDK and CDR2 SYGVNS come from the germline V gene.

Worth noting for this clonotype: Possible read error: a much larger clone is one base away. The J gene is TRBJ1-4, the V gene TRBV7-9, with 8 nucleotides matching TRBD1. There are 14 residues in the CDR3. Germline CDR1 and CDR2: SEHNR and FQNEAQ (reference sequence). The CDR3 protein is CAGSPDRENEKLFF. The DNA of the CDR3 is TGTGCCGGCAGCCCGGACAGGGAAAATGAAAAACTGTTTTTT.

This clonotype came up many times. The chain links TRBV20-1 to TRBJ1-2; no definite D call. CDR1 DFQATT and CDR2 SNEGSKA come from the germline V gene (reference sequence). The CDR3 runs 13 residues. Deletions cut 4 bases from V and 2 bases from J, with 11 bases between. The CDR3, as DNA: TGCAGTGCTAAGATTGACGGAAACTATGGCTACACCTTC. Residues: CSAKIDGNYGYTF.

The chain couples TRBV5-1 to TRBJ1-2; D is perhaps TRBD1 (5 bases). Germline CDR1 is SGHRS and CDR2 is YFSETQ. The CDR3 consists of 13 residues. V lost 4 bases, J lost 1 base, and 8 bases lay in between. Written as DNA, the CDR3 is TGCGCCAGCAGCGTGACAGATAACTATGGCTACACCTTC. It encodes CASSVTDNYGYTF.

This clonotype has ten or more counts. This chain uses TRBV5-8 with TRBJ2-7, with D unclear. V lost 1 base and J lost 2, with 10 bases in between. CDR1 is SGHTS, CDR2 YDEGEE, per germline. This CDR3 comprises 14 residues. This chain's CDR3 is CASSLRQQTYEQYF. The CDR3 bases are TGTGCCAGCAGCTTGCGACAACAGACCTACGAGCAGTACTTC. Complete variable domain (other parts from reference TRBV5-8 and TRBJ2-7): EAGVTQSPTHLIKTRGQQATLRCSPISGHTSVYWYQQALGLGLQFLLWYDEGEERNRGNFPPRFSGRQFPNYSSELNVNALELEDSALYLCASSLRQQTYEQYFGPGTRLTVT.

This clonotype was found many times. The gene calls are TRBV7-9 and TRBJ1-4, with a weak D call TRBD1 (5 bases). CDR1 is SEHNR, CDR2 FQNEAQ, per germline (reference sequence). CDR3 length: 14 residues. The V and J ends lost 5 bases and 4 bases respectively, with 11 bases between them. The CDR3, as DNA: TGTGCCAGCAGCCGACAGTACGATAATGAAAAACTGTTTTTT. Protein: CASSRQYDNEKLFF.

This clonotype was detected only once. Here the CDR3 reads CASSQGGPAGTQYF. DNA for the CDR3: TGTGCCAGCAGCCAGGGGGGGCCGGCGGGGACCCAGTACTTC. The V gene is TRBV7-2, the J gene TRBJ2-5, with D perhaps TRBD1 or TRBD2 (7 bases each). Per germline, CDR1 SGHTA and CDR2 FQGNSA. Trimming cost V 5 bases and J 7 bases, with 17 bases left between them. The CDR3 length is 14 residues. Based on the CDR3 plus reference TRBV7-2 and TRBJ2-5, the full variable domain is GAGVSQSPSNKVTEKGKDVELRCDPISGHTALYWYRQSLGQGLEFLIYFQGNSAPDKSGLPSDRFSAERTGGSVSTLTIQRTQQEDSAVYLCASSQGGPAGTQYFGPGTRLLVL.

With regard to this clonotype: This sequence may be a read error, since a much larger clone differs from it by one base. The CDR3 is CASSLGTGKEELFF. CDR3 nucleotide sequence: TGTGCCAGCAGTTTAGGGACAGGAAAAGAAGAACTGTTTTTT. The chain links TRBV12-3 or TRBV12-4 to TRBJ1-4, with 7 nucleotides matching TRBD1. J lost 12 bases, V lost 1 base, and 8 bases had no gene match. This CDR3 comprises 14 residues.

This clonotype was counted many times. The gene calls are TRBV9 and TRBJ2-2; D possibly matches TRBD1 or TRBD2 (5 bases each). Germline V gene lookup returns CDR1 SGDLS and CDR2 YYNGEE. V was clipped by 4 bases and J by 5 bases, with 12 bases between them. The CDR3 is 14 residues long. The chain's CDR3 is CASSTMRGTGELFF. CDR3 DNA: TGTGCCAGCAGCACGATGAGGGGAACCGGGGAGCTGTTTTTT. The full variable domain, its missing parts supplied by reference TRBV9 and TRBJ2-2, is DSGVTQTPKHLITATGQRVTLRCSPRSGDLSVYWYQQSLDQGLQFLIQYYNGEERAKGNILERFSAQQFPDLHSELNLSSLELGDSALYFCASSTMRGTGELFFGEGSRLTVL.

In this sample, this clonotype turned up many times. V gene TRBV4-2 combines with J gene TRBJ2-7, with D uncertain. The V end lost 0 bases, the J end lost 1 base, and 16 bases lay between the germline ends. This CDR3 is built from 17 residues. The germline gives CDR1 LGHNA, CDR2 YNFKEQ. The CDR3 here is CASSQDPWASGSYEQYF. CDR3 nucleotide sequence: TGTGCCAGCAGCCAAGATCCCTGGGCATCCGGATCCTACGAGCAGTACTTC.

This clonotype appeared many times. The genes are TRBV6-1 and TRBJ1-2; tentative D call: TRBD1 (5 bases). Germline lookup yields CDR1 MNHNS and CDR2 SASEGT. Trimming left V 1 base short and J 4 bases short, with 19 bases between. This CDR3 spans 17 amino acids. The CDR3, as DNA: TGTGCCAGCAGTGAAGGTGACGGGAGGCAGGGCGGCTATGGCTACACCTTC. Residues: CASSEGDGRQGGYGYTF.

At least ten counts were recorded for this clonotype. V is TRBV5-1 and J is TRBJ2-6; no clear D gene. The CDR3 is 16 amino acids. Per germline, CDR1 SGHRS and CDR2 YFSETQ. Trimming shortened V by 3 bases and J by 1 base, and 11 bases separated the two germline ends. This CDR3 is CASSSLPGSGANVLTF. The CDR3 nucleotides are TGCGCCAGCAGCTCCTTACCCGGGTCTGGGGCCAACGTCCTGACTTTC.

This clonotype was observed many times. The CDR3 sequence is CASSQDSYSNQPQHF. The CDR3 nucleotides read TGTGCCAGCAGCCAAGACAGCTATAGCAATCAGCCCCAGCATTTT. The V and J genes are TRBV5-5 and TRBJ1-5, with D possibly being TRBD1 (5 bases). Looked up from germline, CDR1 is SGHKS and CDR2 is YYEKEE (reference sequence). V dropped 4 bases and J dropped 0 bases, with 11 bases sitting between them. The CDR3 sequence is 15 residues long.

The chain employs TRBV5-1 and TRBJ2-5; 12 nucleotides agree with TRBD1. V trimming: 6 bases; J trimming: 5 bases; junction bases outside the gene matches: 8. CDR3 length: 15 amino acids. Germline CDR1 is SGHRS and CDR2 is YFSETQ. CDR3 DNA sequence: TGCGCCAGCAACGACGGGACAGGGGGCCACGAGACCCAGTACTTC. It yields the protein CASNDGTGGHETQYF.

This clonotype occurred many times. This chain links TRBV2 with TRBJ2-7; 11 nucleotides agree with TRBD2. V trimming: 6 bases; J trimming: 7 bases; junction bases outside the gene matches: 11. The CDR3 is 15 amino acids. CDR1 and CDR2 (germline): SNHLY, FYNNEI. The CDR3 nucleotides read TGTGCCAGCAGAGCCCTACTAGCGGGAGTGAGTGAGCAGTACTTC. Translated: CASRALLAGVSEQYF. The full variable domain, completed using reference TRBV2 and TRBJ2-7, is EPEVTQTPSHQVTQMGQEVILRCVPISNHLYFYWYRQILGQKVEFLVSFYNNEISEKSEIFDDQFSVERPDGSNFTLKIRSTKLEDSAMYFCASRALLAGVSEQYFGPGTRLTVT.